This T cell receptor (beta chain) comes out of a study of naive and memory T cell subsets. Findings of the study overall: Naive and memory subsets had different power law exponents for TCR abundance. Possibly reflecting memory cells re-expressing CD45RA, a few larger clonotypes occurred in naive repertoires, especially CD8. Over 85% of naive TCR sequences appeared only once, unlike memory subsets. Diversity fell and Gini index rose from naive through CM, EM, EMRA.

The beta constant-region primer was an equimolar mix of two oligonucleotides covering TRBC1 and TRBC2. Ligated cDNA was amplified by four rounds of PCR with nested alpha and beta constant-region primers and SP2. TCRdb used MiXCR to reprocess the UMI-ligation and nested PCR reads, holding one entry per CDR3 protein. The profile shows 150,000 or so distinct CDR3 sequences, under 25% of them singletons. The CDR3 sequence is 15 residues long. Germline loops: CDR1 SNHLY, CDR2 FYNNEI. V lost 5 bases to trimming and J lost 2 bases, with 13 bases between them. This clonotype came up many times. What it binds is not known. After CD4 positive bead selection, the CD4-negative fraction gave CD8 T cells.

This sequence joins TRBV2 and TRBJ2-1; TRBD1 might be the D (5 bases). Sequencing was carried out using naive CD4+ T cells from blood. The sequence came from a human donor in good health. CDR3 loop: CASSNPPTAYNEQFF. CDR3 nucleotide sequence: TGTGCCAGCAGTAATCCTCCGACAGCCTACAATGAGCAGTTCTTC.